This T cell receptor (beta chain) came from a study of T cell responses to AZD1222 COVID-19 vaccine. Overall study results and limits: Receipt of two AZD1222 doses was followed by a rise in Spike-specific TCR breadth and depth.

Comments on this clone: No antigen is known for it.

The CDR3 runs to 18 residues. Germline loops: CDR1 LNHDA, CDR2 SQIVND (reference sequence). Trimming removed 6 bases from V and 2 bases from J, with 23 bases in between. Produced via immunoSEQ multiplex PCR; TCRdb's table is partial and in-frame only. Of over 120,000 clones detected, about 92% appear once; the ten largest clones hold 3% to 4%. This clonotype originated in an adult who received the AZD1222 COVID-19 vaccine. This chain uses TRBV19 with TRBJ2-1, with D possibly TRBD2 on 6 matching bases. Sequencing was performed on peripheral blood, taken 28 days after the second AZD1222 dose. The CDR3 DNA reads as TGTGCCAGTAGGGGAGCGGTGGGGGGTATGGGGACCTACAATGAGCAGTTCTTC. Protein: CASRGAVGGMGTYNEQFF.